Following are 10 T cell receptor beta chains from one sample sequenced in a study of T-cell reconstitution after alpha-beta-depleted transplantation in children. Preparation of the TCRbeta library involved a method that used unique molecular identifiers. TCRdb analysed the PCR reads with MiXCR anew, one entry per CDR3 protein. The sample gives around 400,000 distinct CDR3 sequences, under 13% of which show up once; 5% to 6.5% is in the top ten. Sample: PBMCs from the stem cell graft donor, taken from the stem cell graft. These receptors came from a human donor who donated a stem cell graft to a child with acute myeloid leukemia.

V and J are TRBV12-3 or TRBV12-4 and TRBJ2-5; D is unclear. CDR3 size: 15 residues. The V and J ends lost 6 bases and 5 bases respectively, with 19 bases between them. The CDR3 sequence is CASSLGKSRGETQYF. The CDR3 nucleotides read TGTGCCAGCAGCCTGGGGAAGAGCCGTGGGGAGACCCAGTACTTC.

V gene TRBV20-1 combines with J gene TRBJ2-7; 8 nucleotides line up with TRBD1. The CDR3 is made up of 17 amino acids. CDR1 is DFQATT and CDR2 is SNEGSKA in the germline V gene (reference sequence). CDR3 bases: TGCAGCGCCTGGGGGCCGGATGACAGGGGAGAACCCTACGAGCAGTACTTC. This codes for CSAWGPDDRGEPYEQYF.

This sequence joins TRBV23-1 and TRBJ2-7; 8 bases are a match to TRBD2. TRBV23-1 is filed as an ORF, its function uncertain. The CDR3 loop spans 16 amino acids. Unmatched junction bases numbered 8, after V lost 0 bases and J lost 4 bases. The chain's CDR3 is CASSQSFGGGTYEQYF. In DNA form, the CDR3 reads TGCGCCAGCAGTCAATCGTTCGGGGGGGGAACTTACGAGCAGTACTTC.

The V and J genes are TRBV18 and TRBJ1-1; 7 positions agree with TRBD1. Germline values: CDR1 KGHSH, CDR2 LQKENI. V dropped 5 bases and J dropped 4; count of bases not matched to a gene: 7. CDR3 length: 14 amino acids. In DNA, the CDR3 is TGTGCCAGCTCATCTACAGGGGCAAGCACTGAAGCTTTCTTT. As protein: CASSSTGASTEAFF.

At least ten counts were recorded for this clonotype. This rearrangement joins TRBV20-1 to TRBJ2-2, with 9 nucleotides matching TRBD2. With V trimmed by 5 bases and J by 7 bases, 11 bases remained unmatched. The CDR3 length is 15 residues. The germline V gene encodes CDR1 DFQATT and CDR2 SNEGSKA (reference sequence). CDR3 coding DNA: TGCAGTGCTCCCATAGCGGGAGATCAAGGCGGGGAGCTGTTTTTT. It is translated as CSAPIAGDQGGELFF.

This clonotype was seen only a few times. J is TRBJ1-5 and V is TRBV20-1; 7 positions agree with TRBD1. This CDR3 region has 13 residues. The J segment lost 3 bases and the V segment lost 6 bases, leaving 5 bases of the junction unmatched. The germline CDR1 and CDR2 sequences are DFQATT and SNEGSKA (reference sequence). CDR3 nucleotides: TGCAGTGCAAAGGACAGGAACAATCAGCCCCAGCATTTT. This gives the protein CSAKDRNNQPQHF.

This chain uses TRBV20-1 with TRBJ2-1, with a weak D call TRBD1 (5 bases). Looked up from germline, CDR1 is DFQATT and CDR2 is SNEGSKA (reference sequence). This CDR3 has 14 residues. V was clipped by 3 bases and J by 9 bases, with 18 bases between them. The CDR3 reads CSARVAAPQGEQFF. The DNA for the CDR3 is TGCAGTGCTAGGGTAGCAGCCCCTCAGGGTGAGCAGTTCTTC.

In its sample, this clonotype was seen a few times. The chain has TRBV4-1 and TRBJ1-5; D is unresolved. V was clipped by 1 base and J by 0 bases, with 7 bases between them. There are 15 residues in the CDR3. Germline assignment: CDR1 MGHRA and CDR2 YSYEKL. This CDR3 reads CASSQAVYSNQPQHF. As DNA, the CDR3 is TGCGCCAGCAGCCAAGCAGTATATAGCAATCAGCCCCAGCATTTT.

This clonotype was seen more than once but under ten times. CDR3 amino acids: CASSQDRLNNEQFF. In DNA form, the CDR3 reads TGCGCCAGCAGCCAAGATAGACTGAACAATGAGCAGTTCTTC. The chain links TRBV4-3 to TRBJ2-1; D call uncertain. This CDR3 has 14 residues. Germline assignment: CDR1 LGHNA and CDR2 YSLEER. The V end was cut by 0 bases, the J end by 5 bases, with 8 bases between.

This clonotype has more than one count but fewer than ten. The V gene is TRBV20-1, the J gene TRBJ2-1, with 9 bases aligning to TRBD2. CDR1 is DFQATT, CDR2 SNEGSKA, per germline (reference sequence). With 0 bases clipped from V and 10 bases from J, the junction kept 10 bases outside the gene matches. The CDR3 has 15 amino acids. CDR3 sequence reads: CSARDLAGGLWEQFF. Here the CDR3 DNA reads TGCAGTGCTAGAGATTTGGCGGGGGGGCTCTGGGAGCAGTTCTTC.